The 14 T cell receptor beta chains below were found in one sample sequenced in a study of T-cell reconstitution after alpha-beta-depleted transplantation in children (dated by TCRdb to the mid-2010s). The method behind the library was PCR. The sample was run on an Illumina HiSeq 2500. Molecular barcoding was employed in the preparation of TCR libraries, with unique molecular identifiers being used to normalize TCRbeta repertoire quantification. TCRdb passed the public sequencing reads through fastp at Q25 and MiXCR, retaining productive beta sequences. Rows matching on CDR3 protein sequence are summarized as one entry with the most common DNA and genes. The sample table shows 250,000 to 300,000 distinct CDR3 sequences, and more than 9% are seen once. Clones ranked in the top ten supply 20% to 30% of the sample. The intended sense of this specimen's treatment or condition label: allogeneic hematopoietic cell transplantation with graft depleted of TCRalphabeta T cells and CD19 B cells.

Material: peripheral blood, obtained 180 days after TCRalphabeta/CD19-depleted stem cell transplant. Receptors originate from a male patient between 2 and 15 years old who had a stem cell transplant for chronic granulomatous disease, so the T cells may come from the graft donor.

This clonotype was found many times. This chain links TRBV7-2 with TRBJ2-5, with 10 bases fitting TRBD1. The CDR3 spans 14 residues. Germline V gives CDR1 SGHTA, CDR2 FQGNSA. V shed 4 bases and J 4 bases; nucleotides not matched to a gene: 3. CDR3 in amino acids: CASSYRTGGETQYF. Here the CDR3 DNA reads TGTGCCAGCAGCTATCGGACAGGGGGAGAGACCCAGTACTTC.

This clonotype occurred many times. The CDR3 is CASSPLAGDEQFF. The CDR3 DNA follows: TGTGCCAGCTCACCTCTAGCGGGAGATGAGCAGTTCTTC. This chain joins TRBV18 and TRBJ2-1; 10 bases line up with TRBD2. J gave up 8 bases and V 3 bases, and 1 base lay outside the gene matches. Germline values: CDR1 KGHSH, CDR2 LQKENI. The CDR3 runs 13 residues.

This clonotype was detected ten times or more. The J gene is TRBJ2-7, the V gene TRBV20-1; 11 bases fit TRBD2. The CDR3 has 17 residues. V shed 0 bases and J 1 base; nucleotides not matched to a gene: 8. In germline, CDR1 is DFQATT, CDR2 SNEGSKA (reference sequence). The CDR3 region has the DNA TGCAGTGCTAGAGATCTGGAGACTAGCGGGGTTTCCTACGAGCAGTACTTC. Its protein is CSARDLETSGVSYEQYF.

This clonotype was seen a few times. CDR3 sequence: CSVWVNTYEQYF. The CDR3 DNA sequence: TGCAGCGTCTGGGTTAATACCTACGAGCAGTACTTC. The V and J genes are TRBV29-1 and TRBJ2-7, with D hard to call. Trimming stripped 6 bases from V and 2 bases from J, with 11 bases between. Looked up from germline, CDR1 is SQVTM and CDR2 is ANQGSEA. This CDR3 contains 12 residues.

This clonotype appeared many times. V is TRBV5-1 and J is TRBJ1-2, with 7 bases aligning to TRBD1. The CDR3 is made up of 18 amino acids. The V segment lost 2 bases and the J segment 4 bases; nucleotides outside the gene matches: 17. The germline V gene encodes CDR1 SGHRS and CDR2 YFSETQ. The CDR3 loop is CASSLNRDSEGLTYGYTF. Here the CDR3 DNA reads TGCGCCAGCAGCTTAAACCGGGACAGCGAGGGGTTAACCTATGGCTACACCTTC.

There are many counts of this clonotype. V gene TRBV6-2 or TRBV6-3 combines with J gene TRBJ2-3, with D hard to call. Between the trimmed V and J ends, which lost 2 bases and 4 bases, there was a span of 13 bases. From germline, CDR1 is MNHEY and CDR2 SVGEGT. CDR3 length: 15 amino acids. Written as DNA, the CDR3 is TGTGCCAGCAGTTACGGCTGGAGCCCTCCAGATACGCAGTATTTT. Translation: CASSYGWSPPDTQYF.

At least ten counts were recorded for this clonotype. The chain uses TRBV25-1 and TRBJ2-7; TRBD1 matches at 9 bases. J was trimmed by 4 bases and V by 6 bases; bases with no gene match: 13. The CDR3 totals 16 residues. The germline V gene has CDR1 MGHDK and CDR2 SYGVNS. The CDR3 coding sequence is TGTGCCAGCAGATCACCCGGTGACAGGGGGACGTACGAGCAGTACTTC. It yields the protein CASRSPGDRGTYEQYF.

Comments on this clonotype: A much bigger clone sits one base away, suggesting this may be a read error. The chain employs TRBV5-1 and TRBJ2-3; D may be TRBD1 (6 bases). V lost 0 bases and J lost 8, with 13 bases in between. The V gene's germline CDR1 is SGHRS and CDR2 YFSETQ. The length of the CDR3 is 14 residues. The CDR3 is CASSLEGVGGTQYF. CDR3 bases: TGCGCCAGCAGCTTGGAGGGGGTAGGTGGTACGCAGTATTTT. Supplemented by reference TRBV5-1 and TRBJ2-3, the full variable domain reads KAGVTQTPRYLIKTRGQQVTLSCSPISGHRSVSWYQQTPGQGLQFLFEYFSETQRNKGNFPGRFSGRQFSNSRSEMNVSTLELGDSALYLCASSLEGVGGTQYFGPGTRLTVL.

The table lists this clonotype with many counts. The V call is TRBV9, the J call TRBJ1-4; TRBD1 agrees at 7 bases. Germline CDR1 is SGDLS and CDR2 is YYNGEE. The trim removed 4 bases at V and 5 bases at J, leaving 5 bases unmatched. This CDR3 spans 14 amino acids. The CDR3 protein is CASSPRGGNEKLFF. The CDR3 bases are TGTGCCAGCAGCCCCAGGGGGGGGAATGAAAAACTGTTTTTT.

In its sample, this clonotype was seen many times. The chain joins TRBV12-3 or TRBV12-4 to TRBJ2-7, with no clear D. The CDR3 loop spans 12 amino acids. V lost 7 bases and J 0 bases, leaving 7 bases between the germline ends. The CDR3 DNA reads as TGTGCCAGCAAAGGCAACTCCTACGAGCAGTACTTC. Encoded protein: CASKGNSYEQYF.

The sample holds many counts of this clonotype. This chain links TRBV27 with TRBJ2-1, with 7 bases aligning to TRBD1. The CDR3 covers 13 residues. V shed 6 bases, J shed 7 bases, and the junction held 6 bases outside the gene matches. From germline, CDR1 is MNHEY and CDR2 SMNVEV (reference sequence). The CDR3 here is CASRLSRGNEQFF. As DNA, the CDR3 is TGTGCCAGCAGACTCTCCAGGGGGAATGAGCAGTTCTTC.

This clonotype was seen ten or more times. This chain joins TRBV20-1 and TRBJ2-7, with a weak D call TRBD1 (6 bases). Germline V CDR1 and CDR2: DFQATT, SNEGSKA (reference sequence). The CDR3 covers 13 residues. The V end was cut by 3 bases, the J end by 2 bases, with 11 bases between. The CDR3 nucleotides read TGCAGTGCTAGTAGGCAGGGGACCTACGAGCAGTACTTC. It codes for CSASRQGTYEQYF.

This clonotype was seen repeatedly, ten times or more. The rearrangement joins TRBV5-1 to TRBJ2-7, with TRBD2 matching 8 bases. This CDR3 is built from 15 residues. Germline loops: CDR1 SGHRS, CDR2 YFSETQ. V was clipped by 0 bases and J by 6 bases; unmatched bases: 8. CDR3 nucleotide sequence: TGCGCCAGCAGCTTGGCCGCACTAGCGGTGGGCGAGCAGTACTTC. It translates to CASSLAALAVGEQYF.

This clonotype turned up a few times. The gene calls are TRBV28 and TRBJ1-2; no firm D call. Trimming removed 11 bases at V and 5 bases at J, with 18 bases between. Germline CDR1 reads MDHEN; CDR2 reads SYDVKM. The CDR3 is 13 amino acids. CDR3 nucleotide sequence: TGTGCCGGAGGAGACTATCGGGGATATGGCTACACCTTC. It encodes CAGGDYRGYGYTF.